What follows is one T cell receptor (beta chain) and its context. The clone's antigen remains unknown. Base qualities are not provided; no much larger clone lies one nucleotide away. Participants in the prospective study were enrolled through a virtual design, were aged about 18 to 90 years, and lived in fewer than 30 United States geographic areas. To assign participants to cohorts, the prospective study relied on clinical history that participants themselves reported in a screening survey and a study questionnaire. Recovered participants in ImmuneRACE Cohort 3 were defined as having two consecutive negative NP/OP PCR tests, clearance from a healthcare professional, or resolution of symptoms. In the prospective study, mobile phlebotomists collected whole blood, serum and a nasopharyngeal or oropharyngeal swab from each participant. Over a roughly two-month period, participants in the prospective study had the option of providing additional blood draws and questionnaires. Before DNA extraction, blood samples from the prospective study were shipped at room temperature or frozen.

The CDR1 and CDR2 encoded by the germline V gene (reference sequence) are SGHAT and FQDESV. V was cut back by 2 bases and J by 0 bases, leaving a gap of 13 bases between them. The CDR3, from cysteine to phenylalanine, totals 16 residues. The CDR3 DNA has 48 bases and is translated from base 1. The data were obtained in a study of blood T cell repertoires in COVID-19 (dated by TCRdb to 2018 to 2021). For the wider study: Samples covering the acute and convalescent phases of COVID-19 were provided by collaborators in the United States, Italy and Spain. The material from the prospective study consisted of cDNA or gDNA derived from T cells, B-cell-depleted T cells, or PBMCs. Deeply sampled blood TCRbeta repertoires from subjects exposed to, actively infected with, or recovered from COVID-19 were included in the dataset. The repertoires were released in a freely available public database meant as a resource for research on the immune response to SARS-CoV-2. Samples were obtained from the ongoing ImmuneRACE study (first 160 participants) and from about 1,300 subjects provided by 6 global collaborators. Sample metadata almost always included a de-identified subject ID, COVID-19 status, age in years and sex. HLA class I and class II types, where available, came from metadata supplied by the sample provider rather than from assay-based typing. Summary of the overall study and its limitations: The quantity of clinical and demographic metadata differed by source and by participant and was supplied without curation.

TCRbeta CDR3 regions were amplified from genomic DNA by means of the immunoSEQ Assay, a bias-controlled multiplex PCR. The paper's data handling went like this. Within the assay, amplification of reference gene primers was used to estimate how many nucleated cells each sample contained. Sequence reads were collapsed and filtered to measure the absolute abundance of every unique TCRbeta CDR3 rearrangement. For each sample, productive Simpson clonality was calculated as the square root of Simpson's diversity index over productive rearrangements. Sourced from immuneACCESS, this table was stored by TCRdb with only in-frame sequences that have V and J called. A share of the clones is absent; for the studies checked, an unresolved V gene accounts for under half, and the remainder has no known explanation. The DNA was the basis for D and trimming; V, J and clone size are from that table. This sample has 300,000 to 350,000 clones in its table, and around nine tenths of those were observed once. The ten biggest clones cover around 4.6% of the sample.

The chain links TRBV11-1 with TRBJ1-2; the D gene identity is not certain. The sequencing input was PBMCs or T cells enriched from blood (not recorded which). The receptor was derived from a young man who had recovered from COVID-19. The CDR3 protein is CASSLRSEEPNYGYTF. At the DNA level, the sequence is TGTGCCAGCAGCTTACGTTCAGAAGAACCTAACTATGGCTACACCTTC.